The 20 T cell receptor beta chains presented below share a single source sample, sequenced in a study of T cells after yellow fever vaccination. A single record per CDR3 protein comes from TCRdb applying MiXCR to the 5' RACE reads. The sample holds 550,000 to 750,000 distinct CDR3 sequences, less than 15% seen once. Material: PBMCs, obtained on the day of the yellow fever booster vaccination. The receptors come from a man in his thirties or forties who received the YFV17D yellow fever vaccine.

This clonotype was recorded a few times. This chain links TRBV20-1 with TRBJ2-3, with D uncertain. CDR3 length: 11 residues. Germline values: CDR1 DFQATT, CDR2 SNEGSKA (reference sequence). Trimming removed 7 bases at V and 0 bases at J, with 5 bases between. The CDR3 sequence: CSDQSTDTQYF. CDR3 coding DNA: TGCAGTGACCAGAGCACAGATACGCAGTATTTT.

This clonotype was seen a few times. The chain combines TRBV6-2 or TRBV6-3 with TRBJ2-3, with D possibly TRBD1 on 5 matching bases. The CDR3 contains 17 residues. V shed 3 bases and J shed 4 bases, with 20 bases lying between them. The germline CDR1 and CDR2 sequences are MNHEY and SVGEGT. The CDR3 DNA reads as TGTGCCAGCAGTTATAACCAGGGCCCCGAAATCGCAGATACGCAGTATTTT. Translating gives CASSYNQGPEIADTQYF.

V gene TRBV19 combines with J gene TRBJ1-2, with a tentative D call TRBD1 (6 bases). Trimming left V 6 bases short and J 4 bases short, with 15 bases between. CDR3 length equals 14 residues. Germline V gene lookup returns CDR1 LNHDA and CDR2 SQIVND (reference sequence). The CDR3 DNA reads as TGTGCCAGTAGCCCTAGGGGGGCGAGCTATGGCTACACCTTC. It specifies CASSPRGASYGYTF.

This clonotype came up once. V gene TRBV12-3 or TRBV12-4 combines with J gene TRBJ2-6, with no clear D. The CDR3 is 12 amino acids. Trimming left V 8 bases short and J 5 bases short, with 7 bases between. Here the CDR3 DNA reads TGTGCCAGCGGACGGCGGGCCAACGTCCTGACTTTC. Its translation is CASGRRANVLTF.

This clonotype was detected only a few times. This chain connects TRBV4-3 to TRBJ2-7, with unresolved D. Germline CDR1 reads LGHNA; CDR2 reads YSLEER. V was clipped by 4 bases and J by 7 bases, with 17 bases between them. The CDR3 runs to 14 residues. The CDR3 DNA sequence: TGCGCCAGCAGCCCCTCCGGTCAAAATCGGGAGCAGTACTTC. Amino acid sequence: CASSPSGQNREQYF.

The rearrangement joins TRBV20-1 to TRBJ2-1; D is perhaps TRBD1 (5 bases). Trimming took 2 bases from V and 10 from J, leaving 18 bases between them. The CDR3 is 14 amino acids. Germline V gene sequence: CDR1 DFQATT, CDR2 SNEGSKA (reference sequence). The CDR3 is CSARLQGTYGEQFF. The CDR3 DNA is TGCAGTGCTAGACTGCAGGGAACTTACGGCGAGCAGTTCTTC.

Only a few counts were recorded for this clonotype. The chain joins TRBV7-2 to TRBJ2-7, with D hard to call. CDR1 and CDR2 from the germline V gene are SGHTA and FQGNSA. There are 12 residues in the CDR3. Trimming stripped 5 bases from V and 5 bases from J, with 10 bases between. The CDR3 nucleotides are TGTGCCAGCAGCGAGGACCACGACGAGCAGTACTTC. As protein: CASSEDHDEQYF.

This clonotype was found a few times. CDR3: CATSDGTRYEQYF. In DNA form, the CDR3 reads TGTGCCACCAGTGACGGGACTCGCTACGAGCAGTACTTC. The chain has TRBV24-1 and TRBJ2-7; possible D gene TRBD2, 6 bases. V lost 4 bases and J 3 bases, leaving 9 bases between the germline ends. CDR3 length: 13 residues. The germline CDR1 and CDR2 sequences are KGHDR and SFDVKD.

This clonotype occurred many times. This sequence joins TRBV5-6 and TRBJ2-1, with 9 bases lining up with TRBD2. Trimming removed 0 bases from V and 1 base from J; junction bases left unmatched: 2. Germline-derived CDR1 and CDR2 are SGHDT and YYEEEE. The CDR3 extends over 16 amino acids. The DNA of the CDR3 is TGTGCCAGCAGCTTGGATAGCGGGAGTTCCTACAATGAGCAGTTCTTC. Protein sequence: CASSLDSGSSYNEQFF.

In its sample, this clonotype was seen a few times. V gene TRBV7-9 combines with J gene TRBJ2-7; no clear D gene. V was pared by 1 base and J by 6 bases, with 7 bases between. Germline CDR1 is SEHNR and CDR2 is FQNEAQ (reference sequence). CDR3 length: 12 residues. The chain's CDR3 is CASSLDGIEQYF. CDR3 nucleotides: TGTGCCAGCAGCTTAGATGGGATCGAGCAGTACTTC.

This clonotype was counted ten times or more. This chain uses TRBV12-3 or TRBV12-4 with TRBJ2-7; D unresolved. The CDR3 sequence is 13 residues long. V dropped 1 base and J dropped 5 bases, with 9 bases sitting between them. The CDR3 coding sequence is TGTGCCAGCAGTTTAGACGGCCGGCACGAGCAGTACTTC. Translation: CASSLDGRHEQYF.

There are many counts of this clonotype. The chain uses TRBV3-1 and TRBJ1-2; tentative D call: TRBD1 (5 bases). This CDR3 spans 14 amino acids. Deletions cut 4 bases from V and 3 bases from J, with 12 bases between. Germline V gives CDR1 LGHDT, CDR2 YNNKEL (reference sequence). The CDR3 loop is CASSLRGEYYGYTF. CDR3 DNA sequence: TGTGCCAGCAGCCTGCGGGGGGAGTACTATGGCTACACCTTC.

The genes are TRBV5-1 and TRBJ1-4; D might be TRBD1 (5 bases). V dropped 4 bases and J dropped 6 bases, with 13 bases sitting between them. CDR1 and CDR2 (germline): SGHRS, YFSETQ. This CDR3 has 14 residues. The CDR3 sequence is CASSTSRVDEKLFF. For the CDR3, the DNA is TGCGCCAGCAGCACTTCCAGGGTTGATGAAAAACTGTTTTTT.

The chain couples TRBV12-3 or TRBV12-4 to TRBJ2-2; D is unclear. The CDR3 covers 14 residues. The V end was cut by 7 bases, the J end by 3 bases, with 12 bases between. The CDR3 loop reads CASKLVWDTGELFF. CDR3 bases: TGTGCCAGCAAATTGGTATGGGACACCGGGGAGCTGTTTTTT.

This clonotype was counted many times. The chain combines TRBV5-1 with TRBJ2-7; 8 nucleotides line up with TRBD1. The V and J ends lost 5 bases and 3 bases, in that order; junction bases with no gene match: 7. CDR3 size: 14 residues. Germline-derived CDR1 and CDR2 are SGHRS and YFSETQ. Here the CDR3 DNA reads TGCGCCAGCAGATTTGGACAGGGCATCTACGAGCAGTACTTC. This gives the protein CASRFGQGIYEQYF. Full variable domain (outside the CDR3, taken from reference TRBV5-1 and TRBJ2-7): KAGVTQTPRYLIKTRGQQVTLSCSPISGHRSVSWYQQTPGQGLQFLFEYFSETQRNKGNFPGRFSGRQFSNSRSEMNVSTLELGDSALYLCASRFGQGIYEQYFGPGTRLTVT.

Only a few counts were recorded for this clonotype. DNA for the CDR3: TGTGCCAGCAGTCGACTATCCCCCACGAACAATGAGCAGTTCTTC. Translation gives CASSRLSPTNNEQFF. This chain connects TRBV12-3 or TRBV12-4 to TRBJ2-1; TRBD2 might be the D (5 bases). The CDR3 length is 15 residues. V gave up 5 bases and J gave up 5 bases, with 16 bases separating them.

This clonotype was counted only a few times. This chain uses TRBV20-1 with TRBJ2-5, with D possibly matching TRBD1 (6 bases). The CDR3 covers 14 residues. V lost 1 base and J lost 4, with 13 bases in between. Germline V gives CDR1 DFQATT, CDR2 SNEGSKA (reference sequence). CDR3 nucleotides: TGCAGTGCTAGAGTCGGCAGGGGACGAGAGACCCAGTACTTC. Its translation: CSARVGRGRETQYF.

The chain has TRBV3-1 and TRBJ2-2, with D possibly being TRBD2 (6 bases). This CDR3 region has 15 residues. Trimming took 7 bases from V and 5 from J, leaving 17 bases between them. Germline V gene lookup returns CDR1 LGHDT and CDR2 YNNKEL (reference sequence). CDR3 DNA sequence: TGTGCCAGCAACTCCGACGGCGGAGGGACCGGGGAGCTGTTTTTT. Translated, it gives CASNSDGGGTGELFF.

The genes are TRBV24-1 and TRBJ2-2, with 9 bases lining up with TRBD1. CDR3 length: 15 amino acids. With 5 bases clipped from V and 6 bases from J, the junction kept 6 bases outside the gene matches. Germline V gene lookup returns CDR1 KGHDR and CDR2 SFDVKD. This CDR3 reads CATSVPQGAPGELFF. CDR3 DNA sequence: TGTGCCACCAGTGTCCCACAGGGGGCACCCGGGGAGCTGTTTTTT.

The chain's CDR3 is CASSFSGKSSYEQYF. As DNA, the CDR3 is TGCGCCAGCAGCTTTAGCGGAAAGAGCTCCTACGAGCAGTACTTC. This chain uses TRBV5-1 with TRBJ2-7, with a possible D match to TRBD2 (6 bases). Trimming took off 2 bases at V and 0 bases at J, with 12 bases between the two ends. Germline values: CDR1 SGHRS, CDR2 YFSETQ. This CDR3 spans 15 amino acids.